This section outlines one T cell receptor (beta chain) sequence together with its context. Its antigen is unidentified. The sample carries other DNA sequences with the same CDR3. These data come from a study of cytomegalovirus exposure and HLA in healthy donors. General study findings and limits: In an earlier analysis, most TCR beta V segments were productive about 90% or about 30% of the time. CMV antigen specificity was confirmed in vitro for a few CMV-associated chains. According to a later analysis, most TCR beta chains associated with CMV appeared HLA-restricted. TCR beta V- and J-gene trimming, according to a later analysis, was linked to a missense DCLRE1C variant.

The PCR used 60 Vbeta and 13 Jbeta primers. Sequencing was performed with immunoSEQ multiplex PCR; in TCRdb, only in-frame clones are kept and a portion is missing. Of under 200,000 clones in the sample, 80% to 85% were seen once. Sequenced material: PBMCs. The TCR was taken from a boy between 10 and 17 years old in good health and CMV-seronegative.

This CDR3 is CASRDRGGGTEAFF. Written as DNA, the CDR3 is TGTGCCAGCAGGGACCGCGGCGGAGGAACTGAAGCTTTCTTT. This sequence joins TRBV2 and TRBJ1-1; no firm D call. This CDR3 has 14 residues. Trimming removed 6 bases at V and 5 bases at J, with 16 bases between. CDR1 SNHLY and CDR2 FYNNEI come from the germline V gene.